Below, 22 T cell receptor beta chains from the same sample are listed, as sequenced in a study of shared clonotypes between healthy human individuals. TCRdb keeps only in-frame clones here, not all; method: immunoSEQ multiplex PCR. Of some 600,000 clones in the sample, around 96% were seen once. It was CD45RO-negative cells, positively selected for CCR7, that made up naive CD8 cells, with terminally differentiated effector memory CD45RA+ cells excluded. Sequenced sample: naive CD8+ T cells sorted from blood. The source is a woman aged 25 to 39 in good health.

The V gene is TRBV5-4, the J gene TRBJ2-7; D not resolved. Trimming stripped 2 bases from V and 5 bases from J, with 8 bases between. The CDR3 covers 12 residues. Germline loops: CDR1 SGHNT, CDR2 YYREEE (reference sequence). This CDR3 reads CASSFGPNEQYF. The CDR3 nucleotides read TGTGCCAGCAGCTTCGGTCCTAACGAGCAGTACTTC.

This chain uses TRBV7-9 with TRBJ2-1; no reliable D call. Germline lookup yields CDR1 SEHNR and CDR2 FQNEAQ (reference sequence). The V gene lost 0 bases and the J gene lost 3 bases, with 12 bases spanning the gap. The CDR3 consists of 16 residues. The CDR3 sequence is CASSLASVSFYNEQFF. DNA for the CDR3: TGTGCCAGCAGCTTAGCCTCAGTGAGCTTCTACAATGAGCAGTTCTTC.

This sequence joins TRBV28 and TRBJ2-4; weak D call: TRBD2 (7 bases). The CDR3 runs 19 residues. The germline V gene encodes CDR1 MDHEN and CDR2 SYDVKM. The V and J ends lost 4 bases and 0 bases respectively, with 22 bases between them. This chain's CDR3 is CASSYRRGGGPQAKNIQYF. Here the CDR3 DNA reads TGTGCCAGCAGTTACCGGAGGGGGGGCGGGCCTCAAGCCAAAAACATTCAGTACTTC.

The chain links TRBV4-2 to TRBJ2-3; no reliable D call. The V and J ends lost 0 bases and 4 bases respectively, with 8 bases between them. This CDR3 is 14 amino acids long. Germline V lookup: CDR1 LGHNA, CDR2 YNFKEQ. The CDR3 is CASSQEMGPDTQYF. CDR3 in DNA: TGTGCCAGCAGCCAAGAAATGGGCCCAGATACGCAGTATTTT.

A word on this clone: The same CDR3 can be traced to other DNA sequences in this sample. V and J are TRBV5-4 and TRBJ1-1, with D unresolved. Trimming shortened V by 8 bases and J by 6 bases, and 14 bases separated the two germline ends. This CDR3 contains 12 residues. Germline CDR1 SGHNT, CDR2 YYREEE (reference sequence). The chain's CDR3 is CASSLDTAEAFF. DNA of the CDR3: TGTGCCAGTAGTCTCGACACAGCTGAAGCTTTCTTT.

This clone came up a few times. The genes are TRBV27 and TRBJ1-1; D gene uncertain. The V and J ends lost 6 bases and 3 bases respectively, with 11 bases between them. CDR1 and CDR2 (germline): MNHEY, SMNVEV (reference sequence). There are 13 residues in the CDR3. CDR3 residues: CASRRGSDTEAFF. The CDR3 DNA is TGTGCCAGCAGGCGAGGGTCCGACACTGAAGCTTTCTTT.

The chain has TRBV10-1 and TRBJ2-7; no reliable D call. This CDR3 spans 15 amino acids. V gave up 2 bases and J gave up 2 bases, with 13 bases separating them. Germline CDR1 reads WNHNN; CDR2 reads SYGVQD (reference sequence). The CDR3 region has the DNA TGCGCCAGCAGTGAGACGATTGGACCGGCCTACGAGCAGTACTTC. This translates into CASSETIGPAYEQYF.

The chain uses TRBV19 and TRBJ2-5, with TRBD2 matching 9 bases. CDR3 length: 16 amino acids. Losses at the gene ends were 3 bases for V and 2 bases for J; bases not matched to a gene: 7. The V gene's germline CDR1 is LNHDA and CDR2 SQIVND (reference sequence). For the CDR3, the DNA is TGTGCCAGTAGTATTTGGACTAGCGAATTACAAGAGACCCAGTACTTC. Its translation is CASSIWTSELQETQYF.

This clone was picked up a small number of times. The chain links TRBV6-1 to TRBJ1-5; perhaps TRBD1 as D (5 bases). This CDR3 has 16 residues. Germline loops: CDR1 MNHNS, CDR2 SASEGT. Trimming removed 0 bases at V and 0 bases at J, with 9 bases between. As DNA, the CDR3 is TGTGCCAGCAGTGAAGCGAGGGGTTATAGCAATCAGCCCCAGCATTTT. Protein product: CASSEARGYSNQPQHF.

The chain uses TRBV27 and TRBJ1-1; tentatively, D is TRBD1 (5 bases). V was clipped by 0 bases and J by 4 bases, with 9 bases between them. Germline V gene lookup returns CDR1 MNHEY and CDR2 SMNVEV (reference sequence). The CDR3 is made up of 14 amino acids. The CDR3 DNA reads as TGTGCCAGCAGTTTATCGTCGGGGCCCACTGAAGCTTTCTTT. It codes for CASSLSSGPTEAFF.

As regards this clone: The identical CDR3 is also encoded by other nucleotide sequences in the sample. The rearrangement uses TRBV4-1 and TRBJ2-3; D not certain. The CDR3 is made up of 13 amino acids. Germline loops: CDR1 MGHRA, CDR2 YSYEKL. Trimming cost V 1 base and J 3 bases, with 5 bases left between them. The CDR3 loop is CASSQVRTDTQYF. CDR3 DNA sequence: TGCGCCAGCAGCCAAGTCAGAACAGATACGCAGTATTTT.

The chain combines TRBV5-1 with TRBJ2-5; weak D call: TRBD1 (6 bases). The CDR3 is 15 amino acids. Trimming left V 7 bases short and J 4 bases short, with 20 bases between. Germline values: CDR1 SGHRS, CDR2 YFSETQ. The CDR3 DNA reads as TGCGCCAGCTCCCAAAACAGGGACGCTGTAGAGACCCAGTACTTC. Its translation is CASSQNRDAVETQYF. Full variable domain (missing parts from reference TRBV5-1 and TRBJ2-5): KAGVTQTPRYLIKTRGQQVTLSCSPISGHRSVSWYQQTPGQGLQFLFEYFSETQRNKGNFPGRFSGRQFSNSRSEMNVSTLELGDSALYLCASSQNRDAVETQYFGPGTRLLVL.

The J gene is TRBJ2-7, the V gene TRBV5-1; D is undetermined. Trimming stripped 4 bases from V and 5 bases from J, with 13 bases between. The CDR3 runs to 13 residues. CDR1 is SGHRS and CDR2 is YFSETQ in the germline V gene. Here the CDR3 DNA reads TGCGCCAGCAGCCAATCGAGCCTAGACGAGCAGTACTTC. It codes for CASSQSSLDEQYF. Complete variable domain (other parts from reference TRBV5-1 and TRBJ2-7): KAGVTQTPRYLIKTRGQQVTLSCSPISGHRSVSWYQQTPGQGLQFLFEYFSETQRNKGNFPGRFSGRQFSNSRSEMNVSTLELGDSALYLCASSQSSLDEQYFGPGTRLTVT.

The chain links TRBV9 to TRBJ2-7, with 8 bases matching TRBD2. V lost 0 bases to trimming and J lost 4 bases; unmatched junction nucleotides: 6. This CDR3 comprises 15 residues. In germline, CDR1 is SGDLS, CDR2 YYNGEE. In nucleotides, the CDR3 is TGTGCCAGCAGCGTAGCGGCGGGAGGTTGGTACGAGCAGTACTTC. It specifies CASSVAAGGWYEQYF.

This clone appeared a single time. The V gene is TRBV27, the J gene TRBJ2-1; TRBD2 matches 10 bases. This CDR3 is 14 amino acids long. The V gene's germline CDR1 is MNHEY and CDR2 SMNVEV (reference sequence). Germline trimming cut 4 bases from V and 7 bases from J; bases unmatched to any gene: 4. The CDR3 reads CASSYLLAGNEQFF. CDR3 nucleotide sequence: TGTGCCAGCAGTTATTTACTAGCGGGAAATGAGCAGTTCTTC.

For the CDR3, the DNA is TGTGCCAGCAGCTTCATGGTAACAGGGATTTGGGCAGATACGCAGTATTTT. Its translation: CASSFMVTGIWADTQYF. The V call is TRBV13, the J call TRBJ2-3; a possible D gene is TRBD1 (6 bases). The germline V and J ends were trimmed by 3 bases and 4 bases, with 20 bases remaining between them. This CDR3 is built from 17 residues. Germline CDR1 and CDR2: PRHDT and FYEKMQ (reference sequence).

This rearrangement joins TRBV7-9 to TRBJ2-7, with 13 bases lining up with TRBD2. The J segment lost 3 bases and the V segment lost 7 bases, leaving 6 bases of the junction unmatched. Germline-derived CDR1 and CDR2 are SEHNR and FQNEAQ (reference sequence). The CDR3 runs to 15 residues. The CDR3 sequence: CASNRLAGGIYEQYF. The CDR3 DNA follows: TGTGCCAGCAACCGACTAGCGGGAGGTATCTACGAGCAGTACTTC.

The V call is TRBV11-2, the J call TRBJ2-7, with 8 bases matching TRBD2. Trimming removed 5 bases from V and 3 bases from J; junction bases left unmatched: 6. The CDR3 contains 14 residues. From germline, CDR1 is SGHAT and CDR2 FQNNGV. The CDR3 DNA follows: TGTGCCAGCAGCGTATCCACTAGCGGCTACGAGCAGTACTTC. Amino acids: CASSVSTSGYEQYF.

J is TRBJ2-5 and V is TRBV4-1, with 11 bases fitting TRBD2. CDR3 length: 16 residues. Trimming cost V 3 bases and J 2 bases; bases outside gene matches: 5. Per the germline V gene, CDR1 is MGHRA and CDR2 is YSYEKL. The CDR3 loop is CASSHSGLAEQETQYF. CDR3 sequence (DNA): TGCGCCAGCAGCCACTCGGGACTAGCGGAGCAAGAGACCCAGTACTTC.

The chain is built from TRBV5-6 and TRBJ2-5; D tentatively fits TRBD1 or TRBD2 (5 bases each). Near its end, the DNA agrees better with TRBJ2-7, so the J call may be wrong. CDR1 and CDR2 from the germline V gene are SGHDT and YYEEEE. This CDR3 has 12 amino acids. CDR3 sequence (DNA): TGTGCCAGCAGCTGGGGGACCTACGAGCAGTACTTC. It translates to CASSWGTYEQYF.

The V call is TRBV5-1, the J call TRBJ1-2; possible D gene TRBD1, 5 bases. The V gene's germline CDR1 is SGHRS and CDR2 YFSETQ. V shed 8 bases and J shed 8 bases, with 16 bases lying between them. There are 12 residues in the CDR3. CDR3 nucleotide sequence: TGCGCCAGTAGCATCAGTGGGGACGGCTACACCTTC. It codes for CASSISGDGYTF.

The CDR3 reads CASSAGLGQRLFF. Here the CDR3 DNA reads TGTGCCAGCAGCGCTGGGTTAGGACAAAGGCTGTTTTTT. This chain uses TRBV7-8 with TRBJ2-2; D might be TRBD1 (5 bases). V was cut by 5 bases and J by 13 bases, with 17 bases left in between. From germline, CDR1 is SGHVS and CDR2 FQNEAQ. This CDR3 comprises 13 residues.